This record concerns one TCR beta chain sequence. Individual cDNA molecules had unique molecular identifiers attached to them by the library. TCRdb recomputed calls from the RACE reads with MiXCR, one row per CDR3 protein. The sample records around 180,000 distinct CDR3 sequences, around 30% being singletons. The germline V and J ends were trimmed by 0 bases and 0 bases, with 10 bases remaining between them. Germline CDR1 and CDR2: SGHRS and YFSETQ. CDR3 length: 16 residues. The sample originates from a study of human T cells and chemical hapten exposure. As for the study in general: DPC at 0.01% went onto the upper back in patch tests, read at 6 days. Minor pooled library volume differences mainly drove per-sample TCR yield variation.

Documented time point: pre-sensitization, week 0. The treatment: therapeutic diphenylcyclopropenone sensitization with weekly scalp DPC. The TCR comes from a woman aged 25-40 years with alopecia areata. Some clones in this sample may be carry-over from other donors' samples. The rearrangement joins TRBV5-1 to TRBJ2-1, with D unclear. This specimen consisted of whole blood, obtained in connection with sensitization to the hapten diphenylcyclopropenone (DPC). The CDR3 loop is CASSLDRALSYNEQFF. The CDR3 nucleotides are TGCGCCAGCAGCTTGGACCGGGCCCTCTCCTACAATGAGCAGTTCTTC.